This T cell receptor beta chain came from a study of response to subunit inactivated influenza vaccine (dated by TCRdb to the late 2010s). With respect to the entire study: To follow how T cells responded to a trivalent subunit inactivated influenza vaccine, the researchers relied on deep quantitative profiling of the T cell receptor repertoire. Broad study findings and their caveats: According to the authors, only a limited number of new T cells may be recruited by each seasonal influenza vaccination.

This clonotype turned up a few times. Its antigen is still unknown. No much larger clonotype is one base removed from it; base qualities were not supplied. The CDR3, cysteine through phenylalanine, is 18 amino acids long. Here the CDR3 DNA is all that survives: 54 bases in frame from base 1. The germline V gene (reference sequence) specifies DFQATT as CDR1 and SNEGSKA as CDR2. V is clipped by 0 bases and J by 4 bases, and the sequence between their germline boundaries is 22 bases long. The time point label on this specimen signifies: 45 to 50 days after influenza vaccine administration. The library was built by means of RT-PCR. Sequencer: Illumina HiSeq 2500. TCRdb's own reprocessing of the public reads used fastp at Q25 and MiXCR and kept productive beta chains. Every entry covers one CDR3 protein and lists the most common genes and DNA from its rows. The sample includes some 500,000 distinct CDR3 sequences, with roughly 13% observed a single time. The ten biggest clones cover around 12% of the sample.

This TCR came from a man over 45 who received an inactivated influenza vaccine. Donor details come from another sample of the same person, matched by shared clones. The input for sequencing was PBMCs from blood, taken about 40 days after vaccination. Recombination joined TRBV20-1 with TRBJ2-1; the D segment could be TRBD2, given 5 matching bases. The CDR3 corresponds to CSARDRRWGAVSYNEQFF. The DNA is TGCAGTGCTAGAGATCGTCGGTGGGGAGCGGTCTCTTACAATGAGCAGTTCTTC.